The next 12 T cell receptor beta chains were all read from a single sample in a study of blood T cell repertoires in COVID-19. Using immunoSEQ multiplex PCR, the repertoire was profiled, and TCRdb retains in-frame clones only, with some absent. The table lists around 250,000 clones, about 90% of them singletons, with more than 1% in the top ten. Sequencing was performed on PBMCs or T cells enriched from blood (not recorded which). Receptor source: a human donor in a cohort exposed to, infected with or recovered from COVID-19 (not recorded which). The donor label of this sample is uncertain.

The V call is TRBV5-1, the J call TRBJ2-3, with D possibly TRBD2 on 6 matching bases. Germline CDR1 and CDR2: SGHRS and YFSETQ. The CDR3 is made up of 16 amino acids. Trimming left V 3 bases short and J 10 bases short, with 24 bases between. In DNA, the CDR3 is TGCGCCAGCAGCTCGCCAGCGGCGGGACCCTCATCGGCGCAGTATTTT. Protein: CASSSPAAGPSSAQYF.

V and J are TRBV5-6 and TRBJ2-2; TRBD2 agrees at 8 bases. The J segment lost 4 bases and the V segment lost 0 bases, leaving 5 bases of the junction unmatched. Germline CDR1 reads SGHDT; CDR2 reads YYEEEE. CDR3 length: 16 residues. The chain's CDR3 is CASSLVAGGTTGELFF. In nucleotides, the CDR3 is TGTGCCAGCAGCTTGGTGGCGGGGGGCACCACCGGGGAGCTGTTTTTT. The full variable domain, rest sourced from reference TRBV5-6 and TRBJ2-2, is DAGVTQSPTHLIKTRGQQVTLRCSPKSGHDTVSWYQQALGQGPQFIFQYYEEEERQRGNFPDRFSGHQFPNYSSELNVNALLLGDSALYLCASSLVAGGTTGELFFGEGSRLTVL.

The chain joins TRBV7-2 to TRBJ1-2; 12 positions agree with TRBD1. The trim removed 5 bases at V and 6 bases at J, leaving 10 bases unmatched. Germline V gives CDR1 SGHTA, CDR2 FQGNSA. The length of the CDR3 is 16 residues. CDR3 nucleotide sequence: TGTGCCAGCAGCCATGGGCGGGACAGGGGGCGGGATGGCTACACCTTC. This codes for CASSHGRDRGRDGYTF.

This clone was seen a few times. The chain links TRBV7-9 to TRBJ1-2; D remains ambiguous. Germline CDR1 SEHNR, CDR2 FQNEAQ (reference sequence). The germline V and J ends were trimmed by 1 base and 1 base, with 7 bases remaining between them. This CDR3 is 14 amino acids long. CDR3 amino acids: CASSLGTVNYGYTF. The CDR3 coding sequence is TGTGCCAGCAGCTTAGGAACAGTTAACTATGGCTACACCTTC.

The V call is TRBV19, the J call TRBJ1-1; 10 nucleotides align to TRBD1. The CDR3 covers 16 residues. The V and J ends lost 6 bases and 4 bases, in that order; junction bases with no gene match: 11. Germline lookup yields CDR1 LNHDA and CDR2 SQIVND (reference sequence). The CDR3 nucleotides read TGTGCCAGTAGGATACTTCCGGGACAGGGGATCACTGAAGCTTTCTTT. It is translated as CASRILPGQGITEAFF.

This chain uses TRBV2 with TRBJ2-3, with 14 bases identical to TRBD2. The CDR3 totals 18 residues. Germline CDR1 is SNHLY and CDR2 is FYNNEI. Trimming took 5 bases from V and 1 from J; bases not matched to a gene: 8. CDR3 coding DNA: TGTGCCAGCAGTCTGACTAGCGGGGGGGCCGGGGGCACAGATACGCAGTATTTT. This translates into CASSLTSGGAGGTDTQYF.

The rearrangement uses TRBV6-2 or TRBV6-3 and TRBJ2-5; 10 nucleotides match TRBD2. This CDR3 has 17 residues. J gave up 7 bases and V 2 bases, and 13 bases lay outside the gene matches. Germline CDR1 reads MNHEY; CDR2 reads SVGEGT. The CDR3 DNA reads TGTGCCAGCAGTTACGCCCTTACTAGCGGGGATGCGGTGACCCAGTACTTC. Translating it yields CASSYALTSGDAVTQYF.

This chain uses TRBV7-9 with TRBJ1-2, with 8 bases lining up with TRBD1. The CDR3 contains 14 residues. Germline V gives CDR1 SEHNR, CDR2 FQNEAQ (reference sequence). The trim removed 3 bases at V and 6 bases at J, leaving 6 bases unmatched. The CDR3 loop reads CASSLTTGGNGYTF. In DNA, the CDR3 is TGTGCCAGCAGCTTGACTACAGGGGGAAATGGCTACACCTTC.

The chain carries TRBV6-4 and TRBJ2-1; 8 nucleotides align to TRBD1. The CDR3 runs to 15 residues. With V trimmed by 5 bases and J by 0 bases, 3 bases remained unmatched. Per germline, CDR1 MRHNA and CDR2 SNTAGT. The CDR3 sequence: CASSSDRDSYNEQFF. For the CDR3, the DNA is TGTGCCAGCAGTTCGGACAGGGACTCCTACAATGAGCAGTTCTTC.

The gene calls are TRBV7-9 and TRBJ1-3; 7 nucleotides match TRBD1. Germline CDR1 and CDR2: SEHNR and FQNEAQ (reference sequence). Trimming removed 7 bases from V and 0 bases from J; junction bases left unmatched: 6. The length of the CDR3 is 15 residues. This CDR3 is CASTTGQISGNTIYF. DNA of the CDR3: TGTGCCAGCACCACGGGACAGATCTCTGGAAACACCATATATTTT.

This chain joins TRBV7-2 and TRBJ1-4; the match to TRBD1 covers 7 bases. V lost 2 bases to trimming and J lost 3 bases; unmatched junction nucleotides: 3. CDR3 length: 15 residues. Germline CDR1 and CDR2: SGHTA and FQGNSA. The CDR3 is CASSLTGTANEKLFF. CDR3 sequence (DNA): TGTGCCAGCAGCTTAACCGGGACAGCTAATGAAAAACTGTTTTTT.

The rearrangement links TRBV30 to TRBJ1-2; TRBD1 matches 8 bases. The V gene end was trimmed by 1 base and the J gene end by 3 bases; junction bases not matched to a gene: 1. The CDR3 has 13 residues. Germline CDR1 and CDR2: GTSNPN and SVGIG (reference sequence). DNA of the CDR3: TGTGCCTGGAGTGGACAGGGGTACTATGGCTACACCTTC. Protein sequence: CAWSGQGYYGYTF.